The clone carrying this TCR beta chain has just one count. The CDR3 length is 17 residues. CDR1 and CDR2 (germline): MGHRA, YSYEKL. V lost 2 bases and J lost 4, with 20 bases in between. The assay was immunoSEQ multiplex PCR, and TCRdb's table has in-frame clones only and misses some. The table has over 200,000 clones, approximately 91% seen once. This specimen belongs to a study of blood T cell repertoires in COVID-19. The overall study: Samples representing acute and convalescent COVID-19 were sourced from the United States, Italy and Spain.

Sequences were obtained from PBMCs or T cells enriched from blood (not recorded which). The chain has TRBV4-1 and TRBJ1-2; D is uncertain. The source of this sequence is a human donor in a cohort exposed to, infected with or recovered from COVID-19 (not recorded which). The donor label of this sample is uncertain. CDR3 residues: CASSQTIHMAQLYGYTF. CDR3 DNA sequence: TGCGCCAGCAGCCAAACTATCCACATGGCCCAACTCTATGGCTACACCTTC.